Sequencing of this T cell receptor beta chain was carried out in a study of T-cell memory formation after mild COVID-19. Study as a whole: Clusters of TCRs were largely donor specific. Whole-study results and caveats: Cross-reactive memory seemingly joined, as some responding clones were found in pre-infection memory.

Each CDR3 protein is one row after TCRdb ran MiXCR on the 5' RACE reads. The sample contains approximately 400,000 distinct CDR3 sequences, approximately 25% of which appear only once. Ten or more counts support this clonotype. Its antigen is unknown. The CDR3 runs 12 residues. V lost 4 bases and J 1 base, leaving 1 base between the germline ends. The genes are TRBV12-3 or TRBV12-4 and TRBJ2-2, with unresolved D. This receptor was taken from an adult woman who had mild COVID-19 (a few samples of this study predate the infection). Cell type and time point are not known. Sequenced sample: PBMCs or a T cell subset sorted from them (not recorded which). Here the CDR3 reads CASSWNTGELFF. DNA of the CDR3: TGTGCCAGCAGTTGGAACACCGGGGAGCTGTTTTTT.